These 30 T cell receptor beta chains originate from one sample sequenced in a study of blood T cell repertoires in COVID-19. This table comes from immunoSEQ multiplex PCR, and its TCRdb copy is limited to in-frame clones, with some not included. The sample shows under 350,000 clones, 75% to 90% of them seen only once. The sequencing sample was made of peripheral blood. These receptors were taken from a man in his forties with acute or convalescent COVID-19.

The rearrangement joins TRBV6-1 to TRBJ1-5; TRBD1 matches 10 bases. Trimming cost V 3 bases and J 7 bases; bases outside gene matches: 3. Looked up from germline, CDR1 is MNHNS and CDR2 is SASEGT. The CDR3 has 14 amino acids. CDR3 in amino acids: CASSEAGQGQPQHF. CDR3 coding DNA: TGTGCCAGCAGTGAGGCGGGACAGGGGCAGCCCCAGCATTTT.

The J gene is TRBJ1-1, the V gene TRBV10-3; TRBD1 matches at 9 bases. The junction had 4 bases not matched to a gene; V was cut back by 5 bases and J by 3 bases. CDR3 size: 14 residues. Looked up from germline, CDR1 is ENHRY and CDR2 is SYGVKD. CDR3 sequence: CAISYRGQDTEAFF. CDR3 coding DNA: TGTGCCATCAGTTACAGGGGGCAGGACACTGAAGCTTTCTTT.

There are a few counts of this clone. J is TRBJ2-7 and V is TRBV5-1, with a weak D call TRBD1 (5 bases). This CDR3 region has 15 residues. V shed 0 bases and J shed 3 bases, with 13 bases lying between them. Germline V gives CDR1 SGHRS, CDR2 YFSETQ. The CDR3 nucleotides are TGCGCCAGCAGCTTGGCGCAGGGCCGATTCTACGAGCAGTACTTC. This codes for CASSLAQGRFYEQYF.

The rearrangement joins TRBV2 to TRBJ2-4; TRBD1 might be the D (6 bases). CDR1 is SNHLY, CDR2 FYNNEI, per germline. The CDR3 totals 13 residues. The ends were cut back, 3 bases at V and 9 bases at J, with 12 bases in the middle. CDR3 coding DNA: TGTGCCAGCAGTGAGGACAGTCGGGGCATTCAGTACTTC. This gives the protein CASSEDSRGIQYF.

This chain uses TRBV7-2 with TRBJ1-2; D ambiguous. The CDR3 has 14 residues. CDR1 is SGHTA and CDR2 is FQGNSA in the germline V gene. Trimming cost V 1 base and J 4 bases, with 10 bases left between them. The CDR3 coding sequence is TGTGCCAGCAGCTTAGAGGCAGGCCCCTATGGCTACACCTTC. This gives the protein CASSLEAGPYGYTF.

A remark on this clone: Other DNA sequences of this sample code for an identical CDR3. The rearrangement joins TRBV24-1 to TRBJ2-3; 8 bases agree with TRBD2. CDR1 is KGHDR, CDR2 SFDVKD, per germline. This CDR3 has 16 residues. The trim removed 3 bases at V and 0 bases at J, leaving 4 bases unmatched. The CDR3 DNA follows: TGTGCCACCAGTGATCGTTTAGCGGGGAGCACAGATACGCAGTATTTT. It encodes CATSDRLAGSTDTQYF.

J is TRBJ1-1 and V is TRBV5-1; D is ambiguous. Germline CDR1 and CDR2: SGHRS and YFSETQ. Trimming removed 0 bases at V and 4 bases at J, with 7 bases between. CDR3 size: 13 residues. In DNA form, the CDR3 reads TGCGCCAGCAGCTTGGTCCCTACCACTGAAGCTTTCTTT. Protein product: CASSLVPTTEAFF.

The CDR3 DNA is TGCGCCAGCAGTCCCACAGGGAGCTCCTACAATGAGCAGTTCTTC. This codes for CASSPTGSSYNEQFF. The chain couples TRBV5-1 to TRBJ2-1, with a tentative D call TRBD1 (6 bases). Trimming took off 5 bases at V and 0 bases at J, with 12 bases between the two ends. Per germline, CDR1 SGHRS and CDR2 YFSETQ. This CDR3 is 15 amino acids long.

This clone has just one count. The chain employs TRBV7-6 and TRBJ2-1; the match to TRBD1 covers 7 bases. Germline CDR1 SGHVS, CDR2 FNYEAQ. CDR3 length: 13 amino acids. V lost 4 bases and J lost 15; bases outside the gene matches: 12. The CDR3 reads CASSSTLQGDRFF. DNA for the CDR3: TGTGCCAGCAGCTCTACCCTGCAGGGGGATCGGTTCTTC.

CDR3 DNA sequence: TGTGCCAGCAGTGAGGCTGTGAACACTGAAGCTTTCTTT. Translated: CASSEAVNTEAFF. The chain employs TRBV6-1 and TRBJ1-1; unclear D gene. Germline CDR1 is MNHNS and CDR2 is SASEGT. The CDR3 runs 13 residues. The ends were cut back, 3 bases at V and 0 bases at J, with 5 bases in the middle.

This clone has only a few counts. The gene calls are TRBV2 and TRBJ2-7; the match to TRBD1 covers 9 bases. V shed 7 bases, J shed 4 bases, and the junction held 14 bases outside the gene matches. The germline V gene encodes CDR1 SNHLY and CDR2 FYNNEI. This CDR3 region has 16 residues. In DNA, the CDR3 is TGTGCCAGCAACCCCCTGGTGGACAGGGGTAGTTACGAGCAGTACTTC. Translating gives CASNPLVDRGSYEQYF. Complete variable domain (other parts from reference TRBV2 and TRBJ2-7): EPEVTQTPSHQVTQMGQEVILRCVPISNHLYFYWYRQILGQKVEFLVSFYNNEISEKSEIFDDQFSVERPDGSNFTLKIRSTKLEDSAMYFCASNPLVDRGSYEQYFGPGTRLTVT.

Written as DNA, the CDR3 is TGCGCCAGCAGCTCAAAGGACAGGGGTGAGCAGTTCTTC. This sequence encodes CASSSKDRGEQFF. This chain uses TRBV5-1 with TRBJ2-1; 9 bases align to TRBD1. The CDR3 loop spans 13 amino acids. Per germline, CDR1 SGHRS and CDR2 YFSETQ. The junction had 4 bases not matched to a gene; V was cut back by 3 bases and J by 9 bases.

This clone showed up just once. The gene calls are TRBV6-5 and TRBJ1-4, with D possibly being TRBD1 (5 bases). V shed 8 bases and J shed 3 bases, with 13 bases lying between them. CDR1 and CDR2 (germline): MNHEY, SVGAGI. This CDR3 region has 14 residues. This CDR3 is CASLLGGSNEKLFF. The CDR3 region has the DNA TGTGCCAGCCTGCTGGGGGGGTCTAATGAAAAACTGTTTTTT.

The rearrangement uses TRBV4-2 and TRBJ2-2; 9 bases are a match to TRBD2. Trimming took 3 bases from V and 1 from J; bases not matched to a gene: 9. There are 18 residues in the CDR3. From germline, CDR1 is LGHNA and CDR2 YNFKEQ. The DNA for the CDR3 is TGTGCCAGCAGCCACCTTGGGGTTAGCGGGGGGAACACCGGGGAGCTGTTTTTT. Translated, it gives CASSHLGVSGGNTGELFF.

The V and J genes are TRBV5-1 and TRBJ1-6; 9 bases match TRBD1. Germline V gene data show CDR1 as SGHRS and CDR2 as YFSETQ. The CDR3 consists of 19 residues. With V trimmed by 0 bases and J by 0 bases, 7 bases remained unmatched. The CDR3 loop is CASSLAGQGRSSYNSPLHF. The DNA for the CDR3 is TGCGCCAGCAGCTTGGCGGGACAGGGTCGGAGCTCCTATAATTCACCCCTCCACTTT.

The chain links TRBV11-2 to TRBJ2-5; 7 nucleotides line up with TRBD1. In germline, CDR1 is SGHAT, CDR2 FQNNGV. V lost 3 bases to trimming and J lost 1 base; unmatched junction nucleotides: 5. The CDR3 has 15 amino acids. In nucleotides, the CDR3 is TGTGCCAGCAGCTTTTATGGGACAGTCCAAGAGACCCAGTACTTC. This encodes CASSFYGTVQETQYF.

The CDR3 here is CASSYSGQGRAFF. The DNA for the CDR3 is TGTGCCAGCAGTTACTCCGGACAGGGGAGGGCTTTCTTT. The rearrangement links TRBV6-6 to TRBJ1-1; TRBD1 matches 9 bases. This CDR3 has 13 residues. Trimming at V came to 0 bases and at J to 11 bases, leaving 4 bases not matched to a gene. CDR1 is MNHNY, CDR2 SVGAGI, per germline (reference sequence).

This clone came up once. The chain uses TRBV7-9 and TRBJ1-4; a weak D match, TRBD1 (6 bases). Trimming took 5 bases from V and 5 from J, leaving 21 bases between them. The CDR3 spans 17 residues. Germline values: CDR1 SEHNR, CDR2 FQNEAQ (reference sequence). The CDR3 loop is CASSTSSGTGRNEKLFF. CDR3 nucleotide sequence: TGTGCCAGCAGCACTTCATCGGGCACAGGGCGAAATGAAAAACTGTTTTTT.

The J gene is TRBJ1-1, the V gene TRBV6-5; 7 positions match TRBD1. This CDR3 has 15 residues. The V gene end was trimmed by 5 bases and the J gene end by 0 bases; junction bases not matched to a gene: 6. The germline gives CDR1 MNHEY, CDR2 SVGAGI. As DNA, the CDR3 is TGTGCCAGCAGTCCCAAGACAGGGATGAACACTGAAGCTTTCTTT. Amino acids: CASSPKTGMNTEAFF.

V gene TRBV12-5 combines with J gene TRBJ1-3; D unclear. CDR3 length: 14 residues. Per the germline V gene, CDR1 is LGHNT and CDR2 is FRNRAP. Between the trimmed V and J ends, which lost 3 bases and 0 bases, there was a span of 6 bases. The CDR3 sequence is CASGFTPSGNTIYF. CDR3 nucleotides: TGTGCTAGTGGTTTTACACCCTCTGGAAACACCATATATTTT.

The chain joins TRBV7-6 to TRBJ2-1, with 9 nucleotides matching TRBD1. The CDR3 consists of 16 residues. V lost 5 bases and J lost 7; bases outside the gene matches: 12. The V gene's germline CDR1 is SGHVS and CDR2 FNYEAQ. The CDR3, as DNA: TGTGCCAGCAGCCAAACTACCGGGACAGGGCTAAATGAGCAGTTCTTC. This gives the protein CASSQTTGTGLNEQFF.

CDR3 sequence reads: CASSPDSYSYEQYF. The CDR3 coding sequence is TGTGCCAGCAGCCCGGACAGCTACTCCTACGAGCAGTACTTC. This chain connects TRBV11-2 to TRBJ2-7, with a tentative D call TRBD1 (6 bases). V shed 5 bases and J shed 0 bases, with 11 bases lying between them. From germline, CDR1 is SGHAT and CDR2 FQNNGV. There are 14 residues in the CDR3.

The V call is TRBV5-4, the J call TRBJ1-5; 7 bases are a match to TRBD1. The CDR3 spans 14 residues. Germline V lookup: CDR1 SGHNT, CDR2 YYREEE (reference sequence). J lost 4 bases, V lost 4 bases, and 5 bases had no gene match. CDR3 nucleotide sequence: TGTGCCAGCAGCCAGGGGGGAGGAAATCAGCCCCAGCATTTT. Translation gives CASSQGGGNQPQHF.

V and J are TRBV13 and TRBJ1-1; 7 bases are shared with TRBD1. Germline V gene sequence: CDR1 PRHDT, CDR2 FYEKMQ (reference sequence). The V and J ends lost 1 base and 9 bases, in that order; junction bases with no gene match: 11. This CDR3 has 15 residues. The CDR3 nucleotides read TGTGCCAGCAGCTTAGAGGGGACAGAGAAAGCGCAAGCTTTCTTT. This codes for CASSLEGTEKAQAFF.

The V call is TRBV5-3, the J call TRBJ1-4, with D perhaps matching TRBD1 (5 bases). TRBV5-3 is noted as an ORF with a role that remains uncertain. V was cut by 7 bases and J by 1 base, with 5 bases left in between. This CDR3 has 12 residues. CDR3 residues: CARDRTNEKLFF. DNA for the CDR3: TGTGCCAGAGACAGAACTAATGAAAAACTGTTTTTT.

The chain combines TRBV15 with TRBJ1-4; TRBD1 might be the D (5 bases). The germline gives CDR1 LNHNV, CDR2 YYDKDF (reference sequence). The length of the CDR3 is 16 residues. V was clipped by 0 bases and J by 7 bases, with 15 bases between them. The CDR3 nucleotides are TGTGCCACCAGCAGAGATAGGGCAGGGCATGCTGAAAAACTGTTTTTT. Its translation is CATSRDRAGHAEKLFF.

The genes are TRBV6-5 and TRBJ1-2; no reliable D call. Trimming removed 7 bases at V and 8 bases at J, with 17 bases between. The CDR3 covers 13 residues. Germline CDR1 reads MNHEY; CDR2 reads SVGAGI. The CDR3 reads CASTLRERGGYTF. CDR3 nucleotide sequence: TGTGCCAGCACCCTGCGAGAGAGAGGGGGCTACACCTTC.

The rearrangement links TRBV7-8 to TRBJ1-4, with D perhaps matching TRBD1 (5 bases). The germline V gene has CDR1 SGHVS and CDR2 FQNEAQ. The CDR3 has 15 residues. Trimming took off 5 bases at V and 2 bases at J, with 12 bases between the two ends. The CDR3 coding sequence is TGTGCCAGCAGCCCATTCGGGGGTACTAATGAAAAACTGTTTTTT. As protein: CASSPFGGTNEKLFF.

The chain has TRBV7-9 and TRBJ2-1; the match to TRBD1 covers 7 bases. V shed 5 bases and J 6 bases; nucleotides not matched to a gene: 13. CDR1 SEHNR and CDR2 FQNEAQ come from the germline V gene (reference sequence). The CDR3 is 16 residues long. CDR3 loop: CASSPNVGQDGNEQFF. CDR3 DNA sequence: TGTGCCAGCAGCCCAAACGTCGGACAGGACGGCAATGAGCAGTTCTTC. Filled out from reference TRBV7-9 and TRBJ2-1, the complete variable domain reads DTGVSQNPRHKITKRGQNVTFRCDPISEHNRLYWYRQTLGQGPEFLTYFQNEAQLEKSRLLSDRFSAERPKGSFSTLEIQRTEQGDSAMYLCASSPNVGQDGNEQFFGPGTRLTVL.

The chain employs TRBV5-1 and TRBJ2-1; tentatively, D is TRBD2 (6 bases). V was cut by 5 bases and J by 6 bases, with 15 bases left in between. This CDR3 region has 14 residues. Germline CDR1 and CDR2: SGHRS and YFSETQ. CDR3 residues: CASRGGAAINEQFF. CDR3 nucleotides: TGCGCCAGCAGGGGAGGTGCCGCCATCAATGAGCAGTTCTTC.